This T cell receptor (beta chain) was documented in a study of a mutant IDH1 vaccine in newly diagnosed glioma (dated by TCRdb to the early 2020s). Context from the whole study: Across visits V03 through V10, patients got a total of eight vaccinations, given in weeks 1, 3, 5, 7, 11, 15, 19 and 23. Vaccination began 4-6 weeks after radiotherapy alone, or alongside temozolomide cycles in the chemotherapy-containing groups. Of the roughly 32 patients who were treated, around 60% were male and approximately 38% were female, and the mean age was about 40 years. Prior to enrollment, patients had been given standard therapy consisting of radiotherapy alone, temozolomide alone, or radiochemotherapy with temozolomide, with the combination given to most patients. Peripheral blood was drawn at six visits: V03 (baseline), V05, V07, V10, V12 and V13. Longitudinal TCRB deep sequencing was performed for some 25 treated patients wherever samples were available for exploratory analyses. On the study overall, not on this receptor specifically: According to the authors, sample limitations meant that analyses of patient blood samples could not be reproduced. Vaccine-induced immune responses across multiple MHC alleles were detected in 85% to 95% of patients. No apparent relationship was observed between pseudoprogression and alterations in the top peripheral T cell clonotypes detected by TCRB sequencing. PBMC samples for TCRB deep sequencing were selected based on availability.

The library was prepared using the immunoSEQ multiplex PCR assay. Rearranged TCR beta chain sequences were amplified using the hsTCRB Kit according to the manufacturer's protocol. TCRB libraries were sequenced on an Illumina MiSeq. The authors processed their data as follows. Demultiplexing, trimming and gene mapping were performed with the kit vendor's proprietary platform. The table was pulled from immuneACCESS by TCRdb, which kept in-frame rearrangements only. Such tables lose some clones; where checked, under half of the loss comes from unresolved V genes, and the rest has no known cause. V and J calls and clone size are those listed in that table; D and trimming were worked out from the DNA. This sample gives 50,000 to 60,000 clones in total; more than 70% of them show up just once. The ten largest account for over 4.5% of the sample. Comment on this clone: Its antigen remains undetermined. The record has no base qualities; no much larger clone is one base away.

Via the germline V gene, CDR1 is MNHEY and CDR2 SVGAGI. The CDR3 measures 13 amino acids from cysteine to phenylalanine. Kept here is only the CDR3 DNA, which spans 39 bases and is read in frame from base 1. Trimming removed 5 bases from V and 5 bases from J; the gene matches leave 4 bases unexplained. The time point tag for this specimen amounts to: week 5, during vaccination. Every vaccine dose consisted of 300 ug of a 20-mer mutant IDH1 peptide in Montanide, administered subcutaneously together with topical imiquimod. Donors had newly diagnosed WHO grade 3 or 4 IDH1-mutant astrocytomas with loss of nuclear ATRX. The samples were drawn from NOA16, a multicentre, single-arm, open-label phase I trial in Germany that tested a mutant IDH1 peptide vaccine in humans for the first time. Genomic DNA for TCRB sequencing was extracted from EDTA blood using the DNeasy Blood and Tissue Kit.

Recombination connected TRBV6-5 to TRBJ2-5; 8 bases in the junction line up with TRBD2. The receptor was derived from a man between 45 and 60 years old with glioma. The sample consisted of PBMCs, taken from a glioma patient whose treatment included an IDH1 peptide vaccine. CDR3 region: CASSRGGRETQYF. The DNA reads TGTGCCAGCAGTCGGGGGGGCCGGGAGACCCAGTACTTC.